This TCR beta chain came from a study of shared clonotypes between healthy human individuals. About the study: Used for every donor were three CD4 naive, three CD4 memory, two CD8 naive and one CD8 memory plate. Overall study findings and caveats: With several donors compared, around 5% of naive CD4 clonotypes were shared.

The V and J ends lost 4 bases and 9 bases respectively, with 10 bases between them. The CDR3 contains 12 residues. Germline V gives CDR1 MNHNS, CDR2 SASEGT. As concerns this clone: The antigen is unknown.

Division of CD4+ cells produced a CD45RA+ naive subset and a CD45RA-negative memory subset. TCRdb keeps only in-frame clones here, not all; method: immunoSEQ multiplex PCR. Of around 2,000,000 clones listed, 85% to 95% are singletons. The sequence came from a man between 18 and 29 years old in good health. Sequencing used naive CD4+ T cells sorted from blood. Regarding subset: CD45RA+ positively selected. The chain links TRBV6-1 to TRBJ2-1; D uncertain. The CDR3: CASSVRISEQFF. The CDR3 bases are TGTGCCAGCAGTGTTCGGATCAGTGAGCAGTTCTTC.